This is a list of T cell receptor beta chains from one sample in a study of shared clonotypes between healthy human individuals. Generated by immunoSEQ multiplex PCR, the TCRdb table keeps only in-frame clones and is missing some. This sample has fewer than 3 million clones; less than 95% occur once, and the top ten carry 0.3% to 0.45%. Sequences were obtained from naive CD4+ T cells from PBMCs. All receptors derive from a man between 18 and 29 years old in good health. Some clones in this sample may be carry-over from other donors' samples. The CDR3 runs from the conserved cysteine through the conserved F or W. D genes are given only for firm matches. Only some rows state a clone size, as once, few, many or a class for expanded clones.

-	TRBV28	TRBJ2-1	TRBD2	CASSSSGSSYNEQFF	TGTGCCAGCAGTAGTAGCGGGAGCTCCTACAATGAGCAGTTCTTC
-	TRBV28	TRBJ2-1	-	CASSLRTDEQFF	TGTGCCAGCAGTTTAAGGACAGATGAGCAGTTCTTC
-	TRBV5-1	TRBJ1-2	TRBD1	CASSMGDRDVCTF	TGCGCCAGCAGTATGGGGGACAGGGACGTGTGCACCTTC
-	TRBV7-2	TRBJ1-1	-	CASSEGGFSTEAFF	TGTGCCAGCAGCGAAGGCGGGTTTTCCACTGAAGCTTTCTTT
-	TRBV5-6	TRBJ2-7	-	CASSSRDNGSYEQYF	TGTGCCAGCAGCTCCAGGGACAATGGCTCCTACGAGCAGTACTTC
-	TRBV7-2	TRBJ1-3	-	CASSLAMTFGNTIYF	TGTGCCAGCAGCTTAGCGATGACTTTTGGAAACACCATATATTTT
-	TRBV18	TRBJ1-4	-	CASSKGPVKTATNEKLFF	TGTGCCAGCTCAAAGGGGCCTGTCAAGACAGCAACTAATGAAAAACTGTTTTTT
-	TRBV7-2	TRBJ1-2	-	CASNSRGVNYGYTF	TGTGCCAGCAACTCTAGGGGGGTTAACTATGGCTACACCTTC
-	TRBV19	TRBJ2-3	TRBD2	CASSFRGRPSTDTQYF	TGTGCCAGTAGTTTTCGCGGGAGACCTAGCACAGATACGCAGTATTTT
-	TRBV29-1	TRBJ2-1	-	CSVEDFLAKSYNEQFF	TGCAGCGTTGAAGATTTCTTAGCGAAATCCTACAATGAGCAGTTCTTC
-	TRBV28	TRBJ2-1	TRBD2	CASSLRAGVLNEQFF	TGTGCCAGCAGTTTAAGAGCGGGAGTACTCAATGAGCAGTTCTTC
-	TRBV13	TRBJ2-7	TRBD2	CASSSTGWTSAKPPYEQYF	TGTGCCAGCAGCTCCACAGGATGGACTAGCGCGAAACCACCCTACGAGCAGTACTTC
-	TRBV10-3	TRBJ2-7	TRBD2	CAISGLAGMSYEQYF	TGTGCCATCAGTGGACTAGCGGGAATGTCCTACGAGCAGTACTTC
-	TRBV14	TRBJ1-2	-	CASSQDGSVARGYTF	TGTGCCAGCAGCCAAGATGGCAGCGTGGCCCGAGGCTACACCTTC
-	TRBV7-6	TRBJ1-3	-	CASSDTPPFGGNTIYF	TGTGCCAGCAGCGATACACCACCATTTGGAGGAAACACCATATATTTT
-	TRBV4-1	TRBJ2-5	-	CASSRSGPRETQYF	TGCGCCAGCAGCCGCTCGGGTCCGAGGGAGACCCAGTACTTC
once	TRBV7-3	TRBJ2-3	TRBD2	CASSLTFSPSSGIGSDTQYF	TGTGCCAGCAGCTTAACGTTCTCTCCCTCTAGCGGGATTGGCTCTGATACGCAGTATTTT
once	TRBV27	TRBJ2-7	-	CASLASPGTSEEQYF	TGTGCCAGCCTCGCCTCTCCCGGGACTTCCGAGGAGCAGTACTTC
-	TRBV28	TRBJ1-5	-	CASRGVLTDRNQPQHF	TGTGCCAGCCGGGGAGTACTGACGGACCGCAATCAGCCCCAGCATTTT
-	TRBV5-6	TRBJ2-5	TRBD1	CASSLPGQGAEETQYF	TGTGCCAGCAGCTTACCGGGACAGGGGGCTGAAGAGACCCAGTACTTC
-	TRBV27	TRBJ1-5	TRBD1	CASSVDRGGQPQHF	TGTGCCAGCAGCGTCGACAGGGGAGGTCAGCCCCAGCATTTT
-	TRBV6-5	TRBJ1-1	-	CASSKNRGTEAFF	TGTGCCAGCAGTAAAAACCGGGGGACTGAAGCTTTCTTT
-	TRBV19	TRBJ2-3	-	CASTPRGRSTDTQYF	TGTGCCAGTACCCCTCGGGGCAGGAGCACAGATACGCAGTATTTT